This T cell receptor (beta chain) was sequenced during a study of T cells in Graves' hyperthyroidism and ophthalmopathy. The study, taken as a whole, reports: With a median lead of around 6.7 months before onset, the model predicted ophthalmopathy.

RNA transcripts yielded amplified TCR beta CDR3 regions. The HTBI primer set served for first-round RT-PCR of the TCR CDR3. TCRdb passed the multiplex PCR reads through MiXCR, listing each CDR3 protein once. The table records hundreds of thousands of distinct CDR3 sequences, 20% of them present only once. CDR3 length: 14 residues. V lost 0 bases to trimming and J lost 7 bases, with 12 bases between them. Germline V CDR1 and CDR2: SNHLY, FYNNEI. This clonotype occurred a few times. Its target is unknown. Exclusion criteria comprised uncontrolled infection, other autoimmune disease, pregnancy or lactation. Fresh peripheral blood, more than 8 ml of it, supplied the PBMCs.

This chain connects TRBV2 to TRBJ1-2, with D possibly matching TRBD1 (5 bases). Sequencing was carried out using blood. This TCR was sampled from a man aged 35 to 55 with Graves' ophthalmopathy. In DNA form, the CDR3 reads TGTGCCAGCAGTGAAGCGCGGGGGGTTGGTGGCTACACCTTC. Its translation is CASSEARGVGGYTF. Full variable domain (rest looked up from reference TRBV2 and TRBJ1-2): EPEVTQTPSHQVTQMGQEVILRCVPISNHLYFYWYRQILGQKVEFLVSFYNNEISEKSEIFDDQFSVERPDGSNFTLKIRSTKLEDSAMYFCASSEARGVGGYTFGSGTRLTVV.